Here is one T cell receptor beta chain with its context. It has no known antigen specificity. Per-base quality was not reported, and no clone a single base away is much larger than it. CDR1 and CDR2 are drawn from the germline V gene: KGHDR, SFDVKD. Counted from cysteine to phenylalanine, this CDR3 has 11 amino acids. The sequence is cut down to CDR3 DNA, 33 bases in frame from base 1. V gives up 7 bases and J gives up 6 bases, and the segment between their germline ends measures 8 bases. TCRbeta CDR3 regions were amplified from genomic DNA by means of the immunoSEQ Assay, a bias-controlled multiplex PCR. The published analysis was carried out like this. The number of nucleated cells in each sample was estimated from the amplification of reference gene primers within the assay. To quantify the absolute abundance of each unique TCRbeta CDR3 rearrangement, sequence reads were collapsed and filtered. For each sample, productive Simpson clonality was calculated as the square root of Simpson's diversity index across productive rearrangements. The table comes from immuneACCESS by way of TCRdb, which keeps in-frame sequences with V and J called. Part of the clones is missing from these tables; in studies checked, under half for an unresolved V gene and the rest for unknown reasons. V and J calls and clone size follow that table, whereas D and trimming were derived from the DNA. For this sample the table gives about 300,000 clones, of which approximately 88% were detected only once. 1.4% to 1.5% of the sample rests with the top ten.

One collaborating source in Seattle enrolled patients while the patients were actively infected and followed the patients over time throughout the course of disease. The collaborating institutions used their own protocols to collect whole blood in K2EDTA tubes. Collaborator samples were shipped for TCRbeta analysis as frozen whole blood, isolated PBMCs, or DNA extracted from either sample type. The data were taken from a study of blood T cell repertoires in COVID-19 (dated by TCRdb to 2019 to 2021). With respect to the entire study: The collaborator samples originated in the United States, Italy and Spain and spanned the acute and convalescent phases of COVID-19. A freely available public database, intended as a resource for researchers studying the immune response to SARS-CoV-2, is where the repertoires were released. Deeply sampled blood TCRbeta repertoires from subjects exposed to, actively infected with, or recovered from COVID-19 were included in the dataset. The samples were drawn from the first 160 participants of the ongoing ImmuneRACE study and from 1,254 subjects provided by 6 global collaborators. Where HLA class I and class II types were available, the types were taken from metadata supplied by the sample provider, not from assay-based typing. The material from the prospective study consisted of cDNA or gDNA derived from T cells, B-cell-depleted T cells, or PBMCs. Sample metadata almost always included a de-identified subject ID, COVID-19 status, age in years and sex.

Overall study results and their limits: How much clinical and demographic metadata was included differed by source and by participant, and the metadata was provided uncurated.

The TCR comes from a human donor with COVID-19, enrolled during active disease. The donor label of this sample is uncertain. The sequenced material came from peripheral blood. The sequence is built from TRBV24-1 and TRBJ1-2, with the D gene not clear enough to name. The DNA sequence follows: TGTGCCACCAGCCAGGAGGATGGCTACACCTTC. It translates as CATSQEDGYTF.